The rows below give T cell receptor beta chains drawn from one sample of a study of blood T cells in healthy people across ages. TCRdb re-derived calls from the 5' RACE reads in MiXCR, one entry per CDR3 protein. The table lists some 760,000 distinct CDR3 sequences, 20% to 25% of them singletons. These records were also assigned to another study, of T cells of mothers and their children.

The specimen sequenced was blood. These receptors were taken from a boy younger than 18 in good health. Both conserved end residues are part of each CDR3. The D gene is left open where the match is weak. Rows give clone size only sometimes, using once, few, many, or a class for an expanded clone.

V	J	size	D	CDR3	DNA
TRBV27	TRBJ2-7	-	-	CASSLSPVGYEQYF	TGTGCCAGCAGTTTAAGCCCGGTCGGCTACGAGCAGTACTTC
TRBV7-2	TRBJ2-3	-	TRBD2	CASSPPGLDFQYF	TGTGCCAGCAGCCCCCCGGGACTAGATTTTCAGTATTTT
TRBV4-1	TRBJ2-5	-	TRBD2	CASSLRLAGVETQYF	TGCGCCAGCAGCCTCCGACTAGCGGGAGTGGAGACCCAGTACTTC
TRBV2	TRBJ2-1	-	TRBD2	CAGAGDSSYNEQFF	TGTGCCGGCGCGGGAGATAGCTCCTACAATGAGCAGTTCTTC
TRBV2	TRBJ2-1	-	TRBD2	CASSEALAGEQFF	TGTGCCAGCAGTGAAGCTCTAGCGGGCGAGCAGTTCTTC
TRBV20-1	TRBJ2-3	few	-	CSARDQETPPRDTQYF	TGCAGTGCTAGAGATCAGGAGACACCCCCTCGCGATACGCAGTATTTT
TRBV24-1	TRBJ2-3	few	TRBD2	CATKGLAGTQYF	TGTGCCACTAAAGGACTAGCCGGTACGCAGTATTTT
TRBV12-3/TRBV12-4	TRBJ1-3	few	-	CAGRRGNTIYF	TGTGCCGGCCGCAGGGGAAACACCATATATTTT
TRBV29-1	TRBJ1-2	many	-	CSAPYPYGYTF	TGCAGCGCTCCTTACCCCTATGGCTACACCTTC
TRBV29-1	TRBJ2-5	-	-	CSVPGGRGETQYF	TGCAGCGTTCCCGGGGGGCGGGGAGAGACCCAGTACTTC
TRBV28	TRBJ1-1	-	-	CASSWDGWAFF	TGTGCCAGCAGCTGGGACGGTTGGGCTTTCTTT
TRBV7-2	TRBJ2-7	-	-	CASSLRGGRGYEQYF	TGTGCCAGCAGCTTAAGGGGAGGCAGGGGCTACGAGCAGTACTTC
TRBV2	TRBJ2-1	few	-	CASLGVLLDEQFF	TGTGCCAGCCTCGGGGTCCTACTCGATGAGCAGTTCTTC
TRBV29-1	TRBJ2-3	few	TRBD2	CSVVASGIADTQYF	TGCAGCGTTGTTGCTAGCGGGATCGCAGATACGCAGTATTTT
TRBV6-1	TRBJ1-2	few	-	CASREDSYYGYTF	TGTGCCAGCAGGGAGGACAGTTACTATGGCTACACCTTC
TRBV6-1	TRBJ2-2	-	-	CASRIAGGTNTGELFF	TGTGCCAGCAGAATCGCGGGCGGGACGAACACCGGGGAGCTGTTTTTT